This TCR beta chain is from a study of T cells after yellow fever vaccination. Broader study findings: Re-detected after boosting: most primary clones, around 96% of CD4 and 80% to 90% of CD8. Abundant clonotypes from the bulk population could have been carried over as contaminants into FACS-sorted repertoires. Only a small proportion of the clonotypes turned up in both the CD4 and the CD8 compartments, likely arising from convergent recombination.

This clonotype was detected a few times. The target antigen is unknown. The ends lost 0 bases at V and 3 bases at J; junction bases unmatched: 1. This CDR3 is 15 amino acids long. The germline CDR1 and CDR2 sequences are SGHTA and FQGNSA. Using its own MiXCR run on the 5' RACE reads, TCRdb lists one record per CDR3 protein. In the table there are approximately 550,000 distinct CDR3 sequences, 15% to 20% of which are singletons. The source was PBMCs, collected 15 days after the yellow fever booster vaccination. This clonotype originated in a man aged 30 to 45 who received the YFV17D yellow fever vaccine. The chain uses TRBV7-2 and TRBJ2-5; 10 bases fit TRBD2. DNA of the CDR3: TGTGCCAGCAGCTTAGCTGGGACTAGCGAAGAGACCCAGTACTTC. This gives the protein CASSLAGTSEETQYF.